This T cell receptor beta chain was recovered during a study of cytomegalovirus exposure and HLA in healthy donors. This clone was picked up one time. Antigen specificity is unknown. Study results and limitations: Some TCR beta chains (around 160 of them) were listed as cytomegalovirus-associated. The tendency of first-cohort TCR clusters to co-occur in the 120 validation repertoires was identified by a subsequent analysis. Both high specificity and high sensitivity reportedly marked the classifier's diagnosis of cytomegalovirus status.

Only in-frame clones appear in the TCRdb table, and some are missing; sequencing was by immunoSEQ multiplex PCR. The repertoire consists of approximately 110,000 clones, with just under 95% occurring once and the leading ten covering approximately 1.2%. This CDR3 region has 14 residues. Deletions cut 3 bases from V and 1 base from J, with 6 bases between. Germline values: CDR1 LNHDA, CDR2 SQIVND (reference sequence). The sequenced material came from PBMCs. This chain joins TRBV19 and TRBJ2-2; no definite D call. This receptor was identified in a young woman in good health and CMV-seronegative. The CDR3 DNA is TGTGCCAGTAGTATTAGAGGGAACACCGGGGAGCTGTTTTTT. Translated: CASSIRGNTGELFF.